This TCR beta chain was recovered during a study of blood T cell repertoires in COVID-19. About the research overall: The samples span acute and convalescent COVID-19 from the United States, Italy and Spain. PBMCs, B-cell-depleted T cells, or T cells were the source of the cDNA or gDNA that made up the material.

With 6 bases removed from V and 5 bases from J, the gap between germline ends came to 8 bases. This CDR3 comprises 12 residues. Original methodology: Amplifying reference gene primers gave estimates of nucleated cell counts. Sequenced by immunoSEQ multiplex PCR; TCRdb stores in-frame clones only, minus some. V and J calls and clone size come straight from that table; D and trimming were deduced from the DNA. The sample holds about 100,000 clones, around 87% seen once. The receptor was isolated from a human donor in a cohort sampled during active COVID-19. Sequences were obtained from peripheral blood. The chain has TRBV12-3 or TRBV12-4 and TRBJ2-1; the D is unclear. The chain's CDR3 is CASRPVDNEQFF. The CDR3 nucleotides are TGTGCCAGCAGACCGGTCGACAATGAGCAGTTCTTC.